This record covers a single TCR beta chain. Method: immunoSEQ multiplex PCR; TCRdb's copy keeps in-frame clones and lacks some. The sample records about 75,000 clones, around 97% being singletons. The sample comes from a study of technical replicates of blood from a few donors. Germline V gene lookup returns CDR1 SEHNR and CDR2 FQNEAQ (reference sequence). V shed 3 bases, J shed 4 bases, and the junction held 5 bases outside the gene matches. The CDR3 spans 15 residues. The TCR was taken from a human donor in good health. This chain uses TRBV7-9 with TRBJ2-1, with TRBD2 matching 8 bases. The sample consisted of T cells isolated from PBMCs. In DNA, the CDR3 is TGTGCCAGCAGCTTTTTGCGGGAGGAGTACAATGAGCAGTTCTTC. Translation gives CASSFLREEYNEQFF.